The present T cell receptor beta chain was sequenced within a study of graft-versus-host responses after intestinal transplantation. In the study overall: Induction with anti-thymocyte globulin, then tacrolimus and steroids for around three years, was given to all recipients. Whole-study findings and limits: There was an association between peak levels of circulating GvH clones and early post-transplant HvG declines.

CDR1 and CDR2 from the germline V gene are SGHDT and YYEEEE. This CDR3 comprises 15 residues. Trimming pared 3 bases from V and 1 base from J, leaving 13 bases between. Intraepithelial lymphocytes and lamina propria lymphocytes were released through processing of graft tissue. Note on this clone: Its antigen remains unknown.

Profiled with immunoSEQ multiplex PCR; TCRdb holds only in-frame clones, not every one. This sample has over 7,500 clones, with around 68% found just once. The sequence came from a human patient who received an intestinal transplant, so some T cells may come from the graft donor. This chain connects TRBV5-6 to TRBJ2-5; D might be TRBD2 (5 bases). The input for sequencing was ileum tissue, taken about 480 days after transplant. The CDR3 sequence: CASSWSGSSQETQYF. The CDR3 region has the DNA TGTGCCAGCAGCTGGTCGGGGTCCTCCCAAGAGACCCAGTACTTC.